This T cell receptor (beta chain) is drawn from a study of tumor-infiltrating lymphocytes in primary liver carcinoma. Across the whole study: In every tissue type, samples returned a similar yield of roughly 3.5 to 8 million productive TCRbeta reads.

This clonotype was observed many times. Germline values: CDR1 SQVTM, CDR2 ANQGSEA. The CDR3 is made up of 11 amino acids. The J segment lost 6 bases and the V segment lost 6 bases, leaving 3 bases of the junction unmatched. Unsorted bulk tissue (roughly 17-33 mg) underwent RNA and DNA co-extraction. A primer in the constant region served to generate TCR beta cDNA from around 500 ng of total RNA. Employing slightly modified ARM-PCR, three nested multiplex PCR rounds were run, and these gave rise to the TCR beta libraries. The first two PCR rounds, around 11 cycles each, used TRBV1-TRBV30 forward primers and a C-beta reverse primer. TCRdb independently ran MiXCR on the multiplex PCR reads; one entry per CDR3 protein. This sample carries 85,000 to 100,000 distinct CDR3 sequences, 68% of them seen once, and the ten largest clones take approximately 30%.

This chain uses TRBV29-1 with TRBJ2-7; TRBD1 matches at 9 bases. The sequencing sample was made of tumor-adjacent normal liver tissue. This clonotype was sampled from a man aged 35 to 55 with primary liver carcinoma and hepatitis B virus infection. The CDR3 nucleotides read TGCAGCGTGGGGACAGGGCGCGAGCAGTACTTC. It encodes CSVGTGREQYF.